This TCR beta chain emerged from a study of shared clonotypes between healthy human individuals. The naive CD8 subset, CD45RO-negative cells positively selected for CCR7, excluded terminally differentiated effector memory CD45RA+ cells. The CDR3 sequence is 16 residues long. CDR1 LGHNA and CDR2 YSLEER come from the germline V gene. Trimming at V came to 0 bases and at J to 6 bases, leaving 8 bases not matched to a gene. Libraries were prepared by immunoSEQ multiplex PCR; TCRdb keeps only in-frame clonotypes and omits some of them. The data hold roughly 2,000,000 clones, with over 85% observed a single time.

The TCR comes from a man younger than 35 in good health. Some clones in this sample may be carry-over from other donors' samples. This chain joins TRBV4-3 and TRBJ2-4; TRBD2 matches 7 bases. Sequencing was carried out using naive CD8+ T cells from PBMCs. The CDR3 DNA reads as TGCGCCAGCAGCCAAGATAACGGGGGGAGAGGAAACATTCAGTACTTC. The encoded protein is CASSQDNGGRGNIQYF.